A single sample is the source of the 27 T cell receptor beta chains below, sequenced in a study of siplizumab effects on memory and regulatory T cells. Assay used: immunoSEQ multiplex PCR; TCRdb lists only in-frame clones, some missing. The sample has nearly 85,000 clones, approximately 95% seen once. Sequences were obtained from CD8+ T cells sorted from blood. Receptors originate from a human donor in good health.

V gene TRBV29-1 combines with J gene TRBJ2-7; either TRBD1 or TRBD2 may fit D (5 bases each). The V end was cut by 6 bases, the J end by 3 bases, with 21 bases between. This CDR3 is 15 amino acids long. Germline CDR1 and CDR2: SQVTM and ANQGSEA. CDR3 in DNA: TGCAGCGTCTACAAACCCCGGGACGGGTTCTACGAGCAGTACTTC. This translates into CSVYKPRDGFYEQYF.

The chain recombines TRBV28 with TRBJ2-7, with D possibly being TRBD2 (6 bases). The CDR3 totals 14 residues. Deletions cut 4 bases from V and 3 bases from J, with 13 bases between. The V gene's germline CDR1 is MDHEN and CDR2 SYDVKM. CDR3 sequence: CASSSEGFGYEQYF. Here the CDR3 DNA reads TGTGCCAGCAGTTCGGAGGGCTTCGGCTACGAGCAGTACTTC.

This clone was detected once. This chain connects TRBV6-5 to TRBJ2-1, with 8 bases aligning to TRBD2. Germline V gene data show CDR1 as MNHEY and CDR2 as SVGAGI. V lost 8 bases and J lost 10; bases outside the gene matches: 4. This CDR3 contains 11 residues. For the CDR3, the DNA is TGTGCCAGCTTAGCGGGACTCGAGCAGTTCTTC. It codes for CASLAGLEQFF.

Regarding this clone: Sequence at one end of the junction differs from germline and may be a read error. The chain recombines TRBV7-9 with TRBJ2-1; possible D gene TRBD2, 6 bases. The germline V gene has CDR1 SEHNR and CDR2 FQNEAQ (reference sequence). The CDR3 covers 13 residues. The CDR3 sequence: CASSLAPYNEQFF. The CDR3 coding sequence is TGTGCCAGCAGCCTAGCGCCGTACAATGAGCAGTTCTTC.

This chain uses TRBV5-1 with TRBJ2-7; D unresolved. There are 9 residues in the CDR3. V gave up 7 bases and J gave up 4 bases, with 3 bases separating them. Germline lookup yields CDR1 SGHRS and CDR2 YFSETQ. This CDR3 is CASPYEQYF. The CDR3 DNA follows: TGCGCCAGCCCATACGAGCAGTACTTC. The full variable domain, with the rest looked up from reference TRBV5-1 and TRBJ2-7, is KAGVTQTPRYLIKTRGQQVTLSCSPISGHRSVSWYQQTPGQGLQFLFEYFSETQRNKGNFPGRFSGRQFSNSRSEMNVSTLELGDSALYLCASPYEQYFGPGTRLTVT.

This clone was seen once. This chain uses TRBV10-2 with TRBJ1-1; possible D gene TRBD1, 5 bases. This CDR3 contains 14 residues. Germline V gives CDR1 WSHSY, CDR2 SAAADI. Trimming cost V 3 bases and J 7 bases, with 15 bases left between them. The CDR3 nucleotides are TGCGCCAGCAGTGAAATCTTCAGGGATGGTGAAGCTTTCTTT. Translated: CASSEIFRDGEAFF.

This sequence joins TRBV10-3 and TRBJ2-5; 12 bases agree with TRBD2. CDR1 is ENHRY and CDR2 is SYGVKD in the germline V gene. Trimming removed 2 bases from V and 4 bases from J; junction bases left unmatched: 2. This CDR3 is built from 15 residues. The CDR3 coding sequence is TGTGCCATCAGTGAGGTGGGACTAGCGGGAGAGACCCAGTACTTC. This sequence encodes CAISEVGLAGETQYF.

V usage is TRBV7-3 and J usage is TRBJ2-3; a weak D match, TRBD2 (6 bases). Between the trimmed V and J ends, which lost 1 base and 1 base, there was a span of 12 bases. The germline gives CDR1 SGHTA, CDR2 FQGTGA. The CDR3 is made up of 16 amino acids. CDR3 in DNA: TGTGCCAGCAGCTTAATGGGGGGAGGTGGCACAGATACGCAGTATTTT. Translation: CASSLMGGGGTDTQYF.

With regard to this clone: One end of the junction varies from germline; a read error may be responsible. The rearrangement links TRBV5-4 to TRBJ2-1; D gene uncertain. Germline V gives CDR1 SGHNT, CDR2 YYREEE (reference sequence). The length of the CDR3 is 14 residues. The CDR3 nucleotides read TGTGCCAACAGCTTTACCGTTACTTACAATGAGCAGTTCTTC. Its protein product is CANSFTVTYNEQFF.

The gene calls are TRBV27 and TRBJ2-7, with a weak D call TRBD1 (6 bases). Trimming shortened V by 0 bases and J by 3 bases, and 12 bases separated the two germline ends. The germline CDR1 and CDR2 sequences are MNHEY and SMNVEV (reference sequence). The CDR3 sequence is 15 residues long. CDR3 sequence (DNA): TGTGCCAGCAGTTTATCGGGCAGGGGTGGCTACGAGCAGTACTTC. This sequence encodes CASSLSGRGGYEQYF.

The rearrangement links TRBV7-5 to TRBJ2-1; the table names TRBD2, a call not compared with the DNA. TRBV7-5 is annotated as a pseudogene. The CDR3 runs to 16 residues. The CDR3 DNA is TGTGCCATACCTTCAAAGGGGGAGCTAGCGGGAAATGAGCAGTTCTTC. It translates to CAIPSKGELAGNEQFF.

The chain recombines TRBV28 with TRBJ2-7; maybe TRBD1 (5 bases). Germline V lookup: CDR1 MDHEN, CDR2 SYDVKM. V lost 8 bases and J lost 2, with 19 bases in between. CDR3 size: 15 residues. DNA for the CDR3: TGTGCCAGCGTAGCCAGGGTTACCCTCCCCTACGAGCAGTACTTC. It yields the protein CASVARVTLPYEQYF.

V and J are TRBV4-1 and TRBJ1-4; TRBD1 agrees at 8 bases. Germline assignment: CDR1 MGHRA and CDR2 YSYEKL. V lost 6 bases, J lost 6 bases, and 15 bases stayed unmatched. CDR3 length equals 17 residues. The CDR3 region has the DNA TGCGCCAGCAGTGCTCCGGACAGGGCCTATCTTGATGAAAAACTGTTTTTT. It is translated as CASSAPDRAYLDEKLFF.

The V gene is TRBV2, the J gene TRBJ2-3; 12 bases map to TRBD2. After removal of 2 bases from V and 1 base from J, the junction contained 1 base not matched to a gene. The CDR3 covers 16 residues. In germline, CDR1 is SNHLY, CDR2 FYNNEI. In DNA, the CDR3 is TGTGCCAGCAGTGAACTAGCGGGAGGGGGCACAGATACGCAGTATTTT. Its translation: CASSELAGGGTDTQYF.

This sequence joins TRBV7-2 and TRBJ1-1, with TRBD1 as a possible D gene (6 bases). V lost 0 bases to trimming and J lost 3 bases, with 14 bases between them. This CDR3 has 16 amino acids. Germline CDR1 is SGHTA and CDR2 is FQGNSA. The chain's CDR3 is CASSLAPGQTYTEAFF. Here the CDR3 DNA reads TGTGCCAGCAGCTTAGCCCCAGGACAGACCTACACTGAAGCTTTCTTT.

J is TRBJ2-7 and V is TRBV7-6; D is perhaps TRBD2 (6 bases). Germline values: CDR1 SGHVS, CDR2 FNYEAQ. This CDR3 is built from 15 residues. V was shortened by 0 bases and J by 3 bases, with 12 bases between the two germline ends. The CDR3 DNA is TGTGCCAGCAGCTTAGCGATGGGACTCTACTACGAGCAGTACTTC. Translating gives CASSLAMGLYYEQYF.

V and J are TRBV7-9 and TRBJ2-1; the match to TRBD2 covers 9 bases. V gave up 5 bases and J gave up 4 bases; unmatched junction bases: 18. Germline V lookup: CDR1 SEHNR, CDR2 FQNEAQ (reference sequence). The CDR3 runs to 19 residues. As DNA, the CDR3 is TGTGCCAGCAGCGGGAGAATAGCGGGAGTAGAGGAGGCTTACAATGAGCAGTTCTTC. It encodes CASSGRIAGVEEAYNEQFF.

The rearrangement joins TRBV7-8 to TRBJ2-1; 7 bases line up with TRBD2. This CDR3 has 16 amino acids. CDR1 SGHVS and CDR2 FQNEAQ come from the germline V gene. V trimming: 5 bases; J trimming: 0 bases; junction bases outside the gene matches: 7. The CDR3 region has the DNA TGTGCCAGCAGCCTAAGCGGGATGAGCTCCTACAATGAGCAGTTCTTC. Amino acid sequence: CASSLSGMSSYNEQFF.

The rearrangement uses TRBV11-2 and TRBJ2-4, with TRBD2 as a possible D gene (6 bases). Trimming removed 1 base from V and 7 bases from J, with 11 bases in between. The CDR3 is 14 residues long. Per germline, CDR1 SGHAT and CDR2 FQNNGV. This CDR3 reads CASSLGTGVNIQYF. The CDR3 DNA follows: TGTGCCAGCAGCTTAGGGACGGGAGTGAACATTCAGTACTTC.

The chain employs TRBV27 and TRBJ2-2; 8 bases are a match to TRBD2. Trimming took 4 bases from V and 5 from J; bases not matched to a gene: 12. The CDR3 is 17 residues long. CDR1 MNHEY and CDR2 SMNVEV come from the germline V gene (reference sequence). The CDR3, as DNA: TGTGCCAGCAGTTACCGGACTAGCTCTCGGAAGACCGGGGAGCTGTTTTTT. This sequence encodes CASSYRTSSRKTGELFF.

The chain recombines TRBV7-2 with TRBJ1-2; 7 bases align to TRBD1. J lost 5 bases, V lost 5 bases, and 5 bases had no gene match. In germline, CDR1 is SGHTA, CDR2 FQGNSA. The CDR3 sequence is 13 residues long. CDR3 sequence: CASSRGQPYGYTF. CDR3 in DNA: TGTGCCAGCAGCCGGGGACAGCCTTATGGCTACACCTTC.

This clone was found many times. The CDR3 nucleotides are TGTGCCATCAGTGAGTCAGAGGAGGACCTATATGGCTACACCTTC. Its protein is CAISESEEDLYGYTF. The chain combines TRBV10-3 with TRBJ1-2, with unresolved D. The V end was cut by 0 bases, the J end by 5 bases, with 13 bases between. The CDR3 is 15 amino acids. CDR1 and CDR2 (germline): ENHRY, SYGVKD.

The chain couples TRBV11-3 to TRBJ2-1, with TRBD1 matching over 7 bases. The J segment lost 9 bases and the V segment lost 6 bases, leaving 8 bases of the junction unmatched. The CDR3 contains 13 residues. The germline CDR1 and CDR2 sequences are SGHNT and YENEEA. CDR3 nucleotide sequence: TGTGCCAGCAGAGACAGGGCGTGGGGTGAGCAGTTCTTC. It encodes CASRDRAWGEQFF.

This clone showed up just once. The chain employs TRBV4-1 and TRBJ1-5; D may be TRBD1 (6 bases). Looked up from germline, CDR1 is MGHRA and CDR2 is YSYEKL. Deletions cut 1 base from V and 4 bases from J, with 11 bases between. There are 15 residues in the CDR3. The CDR3: CASSQAGQGNQPQHF. The DNA for the CDR3 is TGCGCCAGCAGCCAAGCGGGGCAGGGGAATCAGCCCCAGCATTTT.

The chain recombines TRBV27 with TRBJ2-5; TRBD2 aligns across 9 bases. This CDR3 comprises 15 residues. The trim removed 5 bases at V and 2 bases at J, leaving 6 bases unmatched. The V gene's germline CDR1 is MNHEY and CDR2 SMNVEV (reference sequence). CDR3 nucleotide sequence: TGTGCCAGCAGTGTTCGACTAGCGGCTCAAGAGACCCAGTACTTC. The encoded protein is CASSVRLAAQETQYF.

CDR3 sequence: CASRISRESYEQYF. The CDR3 DNA follows: TGTGCCAGTAGAATCTCGCGGGAGTCCTACGAGCAGTACTTC. The chain couples TRBV19 to TRBJ2-7, with 7 bases lining up with TRBD2. In germline, CDR1 is LNHDA, CDR2 SQIVND (reference sequence). With V trimmed by 6 bases and J by 1 base, 6 bases remained unmatched. The CDR3 contains 14 residues.

J is TRBJ2-3 and V is TRBV28, with D tentatively TRBD1 or TRBD2 (5 bases each). CDR1 and CDR2 (germline): MDHEN, SYDVKM. The CDR3 is 13 residues long. V lost 6 bases, J lost 2 bases, and 9 bases lay in between. The CDR3 DNA reads as TGTGCCAGCAGCTATGGGACCACAGATACGCAGTATTTT. This codes for CASSYGTTDTQYF.